A selection of T cell receptor beta chains follows, all from one sample in a study of CD4 T cells in relation to SARS-CoV-2 and coronaviruses. Their specific antigens are unknown. Method: immunoSEQ multiplex PCR; TCRdb's copy keeps in-frame clones and lacks some. This sample has about 26,000 clones, with roughly 66% found just once. Sequenced input: CD4+ T cells from PBMCs, cultured in vitro. Receptors were obtained from a human donor in good health. Both conserved end residues are part of each CDR3.

v_call: TRBV29-1
cdr3_aa: CSVGPSGSYEQYF

v_call: TRBV6-5
cdr3_aa: CASSYSGGGRNSPLHF

v_call: TRBV7-2
cdr3_aa: CASSLRGQGRVGNQPQHF

v_call: TRBV5-6
cdr3_aa: CASSSRTVNNYEQYF

v_call: TRBV2
cdr3_aa: CASSETRVRQETQYF

v_call: TRBV5-1
cdr3_aa: CASSDGTPPFGTQYF

v_call: TRBV12-5
cdr3_aa: CASGTVFLAGDTQYF

v_call: TRBV6-5
cdr3_aa: CASSRLAGSYEQYF

v_call: TRBV2
cdr3_aa: CASSLNSDQPQHF

v_call: TRBV7-9
cdr3_aa: CASSSYRGSTDTQYF

v_call: TRBV6-2/TRBV6-3
cdr3_aa: CASSAQGHEQYF

v_call: TRBV19
cdr3_aa: CASRRTVGETQYF

v_call: TRBV19
cdr3_aa: CASTLNGDQPQHF

v_call: TRBV24-1
cdr3_aa: CARRIRQATYEQYF

v_call: TRBV5-1
cdr3_aa: CASSYGGAGGDQPQHF

v_call: TRBV2
cdr3_aa: CACQRSGGTGELFF

v_call: TRBV11-3
cdr3_aa: CASSLRDQPYNEQFF

v_call: TRBV18
cdr3_aa: CASSPPRVMGEQYF

v_call: TRBV6-2/TRBV6-3
cdr3_aa: CASSYGSRVEQYF

v_call: TRBV7-9
cdr3_aa: CASSSALIYGYTF

v_call: TRBV14
cdr3_aa: CASSQDSWGRGTGVEKLFF

v_call: TRBV4-1
cdr3_aa: CASSQVAGLHYGYTF

v_call: TRBV9
cdr3_aa: CASSVDGFSIYEQYF

v_call: TRBV14
cdr3_aa: CASSQSGPYNEQFF

v_call: TRBV2
cdr3_aa: CASSGGLVRTDTQYF

v_call: TRBV10-3
cdr3_aa: CAIRRGGDTEAFF

v_call: TRBV7-2
cdr3_aa: CASSTQVNTEAFF

v_call: TRBV9
cdr3_aa: CASLPSLADIQYF

v_call: TRBV6-5
cdr3_aa: CASSQASPYNEQFF